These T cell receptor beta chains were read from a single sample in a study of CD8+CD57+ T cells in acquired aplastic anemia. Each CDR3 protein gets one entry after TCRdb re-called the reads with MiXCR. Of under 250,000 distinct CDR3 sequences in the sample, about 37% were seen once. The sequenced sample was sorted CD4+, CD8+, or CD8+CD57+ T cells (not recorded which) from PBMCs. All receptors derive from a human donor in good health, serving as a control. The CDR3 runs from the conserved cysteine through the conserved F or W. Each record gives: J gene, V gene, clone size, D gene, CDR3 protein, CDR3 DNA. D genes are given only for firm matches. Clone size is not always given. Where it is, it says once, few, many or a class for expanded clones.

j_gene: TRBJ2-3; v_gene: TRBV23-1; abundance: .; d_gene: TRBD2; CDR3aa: CASSQTPLAGLSTDTQYF; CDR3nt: TGCGCCAGCAGTCAAACCCCGCTAGCGGGACTAAGCACAGATACGCAGTATTTT
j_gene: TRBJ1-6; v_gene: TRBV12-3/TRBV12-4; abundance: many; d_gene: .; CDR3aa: CASSQQGGNSPLHF; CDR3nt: TGTGCCAGCAGCCAACAGGGTGGGAATTCACCCCTCCACTTT
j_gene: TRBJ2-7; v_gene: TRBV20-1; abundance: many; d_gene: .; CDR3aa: CSADGTSYEQYF; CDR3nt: TGCAGTGCGGATGGAACCTCCTACGAGCAGTACTTC
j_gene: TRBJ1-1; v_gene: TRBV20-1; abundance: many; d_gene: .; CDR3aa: CSGDGPENTEAFF; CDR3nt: TGCAGTGGAGACGGCCCCGAGAACACTGAAGCTTTCTTT
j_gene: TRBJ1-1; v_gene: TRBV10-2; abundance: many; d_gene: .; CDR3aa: CASLRAQGPGTEAFF; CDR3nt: TGCGCCAGCCTCCGAGCCCAGGGGCCGGGTACTGAAGCTTTCTTT
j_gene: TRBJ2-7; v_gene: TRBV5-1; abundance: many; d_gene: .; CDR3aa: CASSYPADTGSYEQYF; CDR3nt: TGCGCCAGCAGCTACCCCGCCGACACCGGCTCCTACGAGCAGTACTTC
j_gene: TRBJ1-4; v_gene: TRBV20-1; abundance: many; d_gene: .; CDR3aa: CSGREGVGEKLFF; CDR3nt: TGCAGTGGCCGGGAGGGTGTCGGAGAAAAACTGTTTTTT
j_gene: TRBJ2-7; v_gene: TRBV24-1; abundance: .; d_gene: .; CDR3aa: CATSDWGDRGEQYF; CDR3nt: TGTGCCACCAGTGATTGGGGGGATCGGGGCGAGCAGTACTTC
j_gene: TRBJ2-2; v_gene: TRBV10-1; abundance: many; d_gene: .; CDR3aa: CASSENSPAHNTGELFF; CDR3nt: TGCGCCAGCAGTGAGAATTCCCCGGCCCACAACACCGGGGAGCTGTTTTTT
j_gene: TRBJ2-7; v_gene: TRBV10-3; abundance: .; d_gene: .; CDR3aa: CAIRTAPVDEQYF; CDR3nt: TGTGCCATCAGGACCGCCCCCGTGGACGAGCAGTACTTC
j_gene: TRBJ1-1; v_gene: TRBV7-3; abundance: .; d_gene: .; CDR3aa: CASSPNGGRGTEAFF; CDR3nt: TGTGCCAGCTCACCAAACGGGGGTCGGGGCACTGAAGCTTTCTTT
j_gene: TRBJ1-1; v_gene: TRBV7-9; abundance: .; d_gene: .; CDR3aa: CASSRGVF; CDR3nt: TGCGCCAGCAGCCGGGGCGTGTTT